This T cell receptor beta chain was captured in a study of blood T cells in healthy people across ages. Study outcomes and limitations: The CMV status of each donor remained undetermined, and this could have confounded shifts in expanded clonotypes. Both naive CD4+ cell counts and diversity were greater in long-lived donors than in aged donors.

Through a sample-barcoded 5' primer and a J-beta primer mix, a second PCR was run for roughly 6 to 12 cycles. TCRdb re-called the 5' RACE reads through MiXCR, storing one row per CDR3 protein. The profile shows approximately 800,000 distinct CDR3 sequences, about 55% of them singletons. Every sample gave at least 5 micrograms of total RNA when it was extracted. Comments on this clonotype: The antigen is not known.

The ends lost 1 base at V and 12 bases at J; junction bases unmatched: 14. The germline gives CDR1 LGHDT, CDR2 YNNKEL (reference sequence). This CDR3 is built from 16 residues. The gene calls are TRBV3-1 and TRBJ1-4; 7 nucleotides line up with TRBD1. Sequenced: blood. This clonotype originated in an elderly man in good health. The CDR3 nucleotides read TGTGCCAGCAGCCAAGGTCAGAACAGGGGCCCGGGTGAACTGTTTTTT. Translated: CASSQGQNRGPGELFF.